This T cell receptor (beta chain) was observed in a study of memory CD4+ T cells and cytomegalovirus serostatus (dated by TCRdb to the late 2010s). A note on the overall study: The cohort included approximately 35 healthy adults from Belgium, of whom 9 were CMV seropositive and about 24 were CMV seronegative. To replicate a published TCR-based CMV serostatus classifier, the researchers sequenced the CD4+ memory TCRbeta repertoires of a Belgian cohort whose cytomegalovirus serostatus was known.

Turning to this clone: Which antigen it targets is not known. Per-nucleotide qualities are absent, and no much larger clonotype sits a single base away.

Results the study describes overall, beyond this receptor: Only CD4+CD45RO+ memory cells were sequenced, in contrast to the original study, which included naive and memory CD4+ and CD8+ populations. For predicting CMV serostatus, the median bootstrapped AUC was about 0.96 using the original framework and about 0.9 using a US-trained random forest. Of around 160 previously reported CMV-associated TCRbeta sequences, approximately 70 appeared in the CD4+ memory repertoires, each in one to five individuals. The original-framework classifier achieved a median bootstrapped AUC of approximately 0.95 with a 95% CI of 0.76-1.00 on the Belgian cohort. The results were interpreted as suggesting that the CMV-associated TCR signature is mostly present in the CD4+ memory repertoire.

Cut back by 6 bases and 2 bases, the V and J ends lie 13 bases apart. The CDR3 runs 15 amino acids, cysteine and phenylalanine included. Kept here is only the CDR3 DNA, which spans 45 bases and is read in frame from base 1. The germline V gene specifies SNHLY as CDR1 and FYNNEI as CDR2. The Quick-DNA Microprep Kit was used to extract genomic DNA from the sorted cells. Amplification of TCRbeta DNA was done with the immunoSEQ hsTCRbeta kit, following the protocol from the manufacturer. An Illumina MiSeq instrument was used to sequence the TCRbeta libraries. The authors' analysis ran thus. After out-of-frame sequences were removed, around 2,200,000 distinct TCRbeta sequences remained, averaging approximately 67,000 per individual. Each individual was scored according to the count of 150 to 200 previously reported CMV-associated TCRbeta sequences and the total productive distinct TCRbeta count. A beta-binomial model was reimplemented in Python, and scikit-learn random forests with default parameters were trained on data from the US cohort. Classifier performance on the Belgian cohort was summarized as median AUC with percentile confidence intervals calculated over 10,000 bootstrap iterations. This immuneACCESS table, as held by TCRdb, lists in-frame sequences with V and J called but not all clones. Of the missing ones, under half trace to an unresolved V gene in checked studies; the others have no known cause. V, J and clone size are those of that table, while D and trimming were read from the DNA. For this sample there are 35,000 to 50,000 clones; roughly three quarters appear just once. The ten largest clones add up to less than 0.6% of the sample.

A FACSAria II was used to sort memory CD4+ T cells, defined as single viable CD3+CD4+CD8-CD45RO+ cells. CMV serostatus was determined with a Roche Elecsys assay detecting serum IgG against CMV pp150, pp28, p38 and p52. Once the samples were thawed, total CD4+ T cells were enriched through positive selection using CD4 magnetic microbeads. The samples came from a separate study whose specific focus was interrogating the CD4+ T cell memory repertoire. Peripheral blood mononuclear cells were isolated and cryopreserved according to standard operating procedures, and serum was stored at -80 degrees C. CD3-PerCP (BW264/56), CD4-APC (RPA-T4), CD45RO-PE (UCHT1) and CD8-Pacific Orange (3B5) antibodies were used for staining, and non-viable cells were excluded with Sytox blue.

This receptor was obtained from an adult in good health and CMV-seronegative. Rearrangement joined TRBV2 to TRBJ1-4; a tentative D match to TRBD1 spans 5 bases. The specimen was memory CD4+ T cells from blood. The CDR3: CASSIPRDTNEKLFF. The bases read TGTGCCAGCAGCATCCCCAGGGATACTAATGAAAAACTGTTTTTT.